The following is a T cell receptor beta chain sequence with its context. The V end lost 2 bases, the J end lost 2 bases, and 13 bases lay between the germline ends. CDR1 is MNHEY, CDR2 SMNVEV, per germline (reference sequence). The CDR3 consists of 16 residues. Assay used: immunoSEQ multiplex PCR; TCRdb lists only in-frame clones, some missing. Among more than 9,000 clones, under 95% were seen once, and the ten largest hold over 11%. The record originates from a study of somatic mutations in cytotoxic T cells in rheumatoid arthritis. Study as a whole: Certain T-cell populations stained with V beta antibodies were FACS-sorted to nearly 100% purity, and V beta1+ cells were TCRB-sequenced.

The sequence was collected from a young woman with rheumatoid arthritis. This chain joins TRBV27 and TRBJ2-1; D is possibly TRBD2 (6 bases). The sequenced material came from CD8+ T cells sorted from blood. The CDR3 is CASSLIGGATYNEQFF. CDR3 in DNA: TGTGCCAGCAGTTTAATAGGAGGGGCGACCTACAATGAGCAGTTCTTC.